The clone carrying this T cell receptor beta chain was seen many times. The antigen remains unidentified. Diagnosing involved the use of clinical symptoms, serum thyroxine and TRAb, thyroid ultrasound and orbital computed tomography. Researchers amplified the TCR beta CDR3 regions from RNA transcripts. HTBI primers were the set used in a first-round RT-PCR of the TCR CDR3. TCRdb reprocessed the multiplex PCR reads with MiXCR, giving one entry per CDR3 protein. The data contain more than 300,000 distinct CDR3 sequences, less than 20% of them singletons. The CDR3 consists of 14 residues. Germline CDR1 and CDR2: SGDLS and YYNGEE. Trimming took 1 base from V and 2 from J, leaving 10 bases between them. This specimen belongs to a study of T cells in Graves' hyperthyroidism and ophthalmopathy. Study results and limitations: In blood, most of the thyroid clonotypes expanded above 0.001 were also present.

The rearrangement joins TRBV9 to TRBJ2-7, with a possible D match to TRBD2 (5 bases). This clonotype originated in a man between 18 and 35 years old with Graves' ophthalmopathy. Specimen: blood. CDR3 sequence (DNA): TGTGCCAGCAGCGTAAACGGGGTAACCTACGAGCAGTACTTC. Amino acids: CASSVNGVTYEQYF.